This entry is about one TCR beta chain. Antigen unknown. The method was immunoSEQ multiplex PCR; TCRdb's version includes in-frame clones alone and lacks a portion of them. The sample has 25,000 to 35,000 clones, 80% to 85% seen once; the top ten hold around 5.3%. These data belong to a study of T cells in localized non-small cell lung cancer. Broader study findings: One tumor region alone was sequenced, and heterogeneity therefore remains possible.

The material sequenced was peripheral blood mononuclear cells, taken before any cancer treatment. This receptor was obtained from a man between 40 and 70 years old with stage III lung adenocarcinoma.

DNA of the CDR3: TGTGCCAGCAGCTTATTTCTTCGCGGTGAGCAGTTCTTC. It translates to CASSLFLRGEQFF. The V call is TRBV7-2, the J call TRBJ2-1; D is uncertain. The CDR3 has 13 residues. V gave up 2 bases and J gave up 9 bases, with 11 bases separating them. Per the germline V gene, CDR1 is SGHTA and CDR2 is FQGNSA.